This T cell receptor (beta chain) is drawn from a study of T cells in Graves' hyperthyroidism and ophthalmopathy. Broader study findings: In blood, most of the thyroid clonotypes expanded above 0.001 were also present.

The sample holds many counts of this clonotype. As yet, its antigen is unknown. Trimming took 3 bases from V and 5 from J, leaving 13 bases between them. This CDR3 has 14 amino acids. Template material for amplifying TCR beta CDR3 regions consisted of RNA transcripts. The TCR CDR3 was amplified in a first-round RT-PCR using the HTBI primer set. In TCRdb, the multiplex PCR reads were re-called with MiXCR into one record per CDR3 protein. Of some 300,000 distinct CDR3 sequences in the sample, 10% to 15% were seen once. The chain employs TRBV12-3 or TRBV12-4 and TRBJ2-5; tentative D call: TRBD1 (5 bases). This sequence was found in a woman between 25 and 40 years old with Graves' hyperthyroidism that later progressed to Graves' ophthalmopathy. The sequenced sample consisted of blood. The CDR3 sequence: CASSFRVGRETQYF. CDR3 sequence (DNA): TGTGCCAGCAGTTTCAGGGTTGGAAGGGAGACCCAGTACTTC.